This T cell receptor (beta chain) appears in the sequencing data of a study of cytomegalovirus exposure and HLA in healthy donors. General study results and limits: Reports indicate that TCR beta sequences accurately predicted the HLA-A and HLA-B alleles of most subjects.

Primers: 60 Vbeta forward and 13 Jbeta reverse. The assay was immunoSEQ multiplex PCR, and TCRdb's table has in-frame clones only and misses some. The sample contains about 160,000 clones, approximately 70% of which appear only once. Comments on this clone: Its target is not known.

V was clipped by 6 bases and J by 3 bases, with 15 bases between them. Germline CDR1 is MDHEN and CDR2 is SYDVKM. The CDR3 length is 15 residues. Sequenced sample: PBMCs. This TCR derives from a young woman in good health and CMV-seronegative. The chain carries TRBV28 and TRBJ1-5; D is undetermined. Here the CDR3 DNA reads TGTGCCAGCAGGACTTCGTTGCCGTTCAATCAGCCCCAGCATTTT. Translating it yields CASRTSLPFNQPQHF.